What follows describes a single TCR beta chain. This receptor's antigen is unknown. No much larger clone exists at a distance of one base, and base qualities are not known. This sample was taken from a study of blood T cell repertoires in COVID-19 (TCRdb year 2020). With regard to the full study: Samples covering the acute and convalescent phases of COVID-19 were provided by collaborators in the United States, Italy and Spain. The dataset comprised deeply sampled blood TCRbeta repertoires from subjects exposed to, actively infected with, or recovered from COVID-19. Samples came from the ongoing ImmuneRACE study (first 160 participants) plus 1,254 subjects from 6 global collaborators. Where available, HLA class I and class II types were obtained from metadata supplied by the sample provider rather than from assay-based typing. Nearly every sample came with metadata listing a de-identified subject ID, COVID-19 status, age in years and sex. The repertoires were released in a freely available public database intended as a resource for research on the immune response to SARS-CoV-2. The prospective study material was composed of cDNA or gDNA derived from T cells, B-cell-depleted T cells, or PBMCs. Overall study results and their limits: Clinical and demographic metadata were provided uncurated, with the amount varying by source and participant.

The immunoSEQ Assay, a bias-controlled multiplex PCR, was used to amplify TCRbeta CDR3 regions from genomic DNA. For the original study's pipeline: Nucleated cell counts per sample were estimated from amplification of reference gene primers within the assay. Sequence reads were collapsed and filtered to measure the absolute abundance of every unique TCRbeta CDR3 rearrangement. For each sample, productive Simpson clonality was calculated as the square root of Simpson's diversity index over productive rearrangements. Drawn from immuneACCESS, this table holds only the in-frame rearrangements with V and J called that TCRdb kept. Clones are partly lost; checked studies trace under half to an unresolved V gene and leave the rest unexplained. From that table come the V and J calls and clone size; the DNA was used to work out D and trimming. The sample table lists tens of thousands of clones, around 82% of them with a count of one. 8.2% of the sample lies in the top ten.

Each collaborating institution followed its own protocols to collect whole blood in K2EDTA tubes. For TCRbeta analysis, collaborators shipped samples in one of three forms: frozen whole blood, isolated PBMCs, or DNA extracted from either of those sample types. The CDR3 sequence holds 15 residues, the cysteine and phenylalanine included. Only the CDR3 DNA stays, 45 bases, in frame from base 1. V loses 6 bases, J loses 3 bases, and the germline ends lie 17 bases apart. CDR1 and CDR2 are drawn from the germline V gene (reference sequence): LNHDA, SQIVND. The material sequenced was peripheral blood. This clonotype originated in a woman older than 75 with acute or convalescent COVID-19. In this chain, TRBV19 is recombined with TRBJ1-2; tentative D gene TRBD1, with 5 bases matching. The CDR3 region: CASRGQGQTDYGYTF. At the DNA level, the sequence is TGTGCCAGTAGAGGACAAGGTCAAACTGACTATGGCTACACCTTC.